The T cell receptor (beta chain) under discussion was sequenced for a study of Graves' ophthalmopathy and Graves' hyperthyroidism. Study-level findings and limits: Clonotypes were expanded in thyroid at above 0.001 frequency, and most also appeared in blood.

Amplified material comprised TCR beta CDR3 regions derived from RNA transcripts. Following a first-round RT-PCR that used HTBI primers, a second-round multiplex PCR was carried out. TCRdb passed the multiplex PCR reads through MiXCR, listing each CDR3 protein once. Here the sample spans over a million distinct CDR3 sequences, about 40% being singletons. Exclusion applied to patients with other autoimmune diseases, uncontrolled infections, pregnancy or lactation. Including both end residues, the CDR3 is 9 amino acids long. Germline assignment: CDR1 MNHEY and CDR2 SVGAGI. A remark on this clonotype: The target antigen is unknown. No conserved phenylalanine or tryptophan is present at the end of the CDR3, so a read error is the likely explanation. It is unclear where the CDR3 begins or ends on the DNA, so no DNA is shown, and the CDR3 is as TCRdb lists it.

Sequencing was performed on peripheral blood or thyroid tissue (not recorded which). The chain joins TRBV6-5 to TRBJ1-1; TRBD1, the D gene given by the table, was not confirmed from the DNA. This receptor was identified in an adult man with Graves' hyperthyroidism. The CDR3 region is CASSYRGTS.